The next 8 T cell receptor beta chains were all read from a single sample in a study of T cell responses to AZD1222 COVID-19 vaccine. Sequencing used immunoSEQ multiplex PCR; TCRdb keeps in-frame clones, though not all of them. The sample consists of more than 150,000 clones, 85% to 95% of them appearing once. The source was peripheral blood, collected 28 days after the second AZD1222 dose. The receptors stem from an adult who received the AZD1222 COVID-19 vaccine.

This clone was recorded only once. The chain recombines TRBV5-4 with TRBJ1-6, with D perhaps TRBD1 (6 bases). Germline CDR1 SGHNT, CDR2 YYREEE (reference sequence). This CDR3 spans 14 amino acids. Between the trimmed V and J ends, which lost 4 bases and 6 bases, there was a span of 11 bases. The CDR3 region has the DNA TGTGCCAGCAGCGGACAGAGCCCTAATTCACCCCTCCACTTT. This codes for CASSGQSPNSPLHF.

This chain connects TRBV5-5 to TRBJ2-1, with D unclear. Between the trimmed V and J ends, which lost 1 base and 6 bases, there was a span of 8 bases. Germline CDR1 SGHKS, CDR2 YYEKEE (reference sequence). The CDR3 runs to 13 residues. The CDR3 region has the DNA TGTGCCAGCAGCTTGAGGCATACCAATGAGCAGTTCTTC. This codes for CASSLRHTNEQFF.

The rearrangement links TRBV28 to TRBJ1-6; no clear D gene. There are 13 residues in the CDR3. With 6 bases removed from V and 8 bases from J, the gap between germline ends came to 11 bases. The germline V gene encodes CDR1 MDHEN and CDR2 SYDVKM. CDR3 region: CASSTMSYSPLHF. The CDR3, as DNA: TGTGCCAGCAGCACAATGTCGTATTCACCCCTCCACTTT.

This sequence joins TRBV5-5 and TRBJ2-1; no definite D call. V was cut by 0 bases and J by 0 bases, with 13 bases left in between. The length of the CDR3 is 17 residues. The germline V gene encodes CDR1 SGHKS and CDR2 YYEKEE (reference sequence). Here the CDR3 reads CASSLAPPVSSYNEQFF. CDR3 DNA sequence: TGTGCCAGCAGCTTGGCCCCTCCAGTTAGCTCCTACAATGAGCAGTTCTTC.

This clone appeared once. The chain links TRBV19 to TRBJ1-5, with 7 bases that match TRBD1. This CDR3 has 16 residues. In germline, CDR1 is LNHDA, CDR2 SQIVND (reference sequence). V shed 6 bases, J shed 2 bases, and the junction held 10 bases outside the gene matches. CDR3 bases: TGTGCCAGTAGGGGTGGACAGGAAGGAGGCAATCAGCCCCAGCATTTT. Translation gives CASRGGQEGGNQPQHF.

CDR3 coding DNA: TGTGCCAGCAGCTTCGACAGGGGGCCGAACACCGGGGAGCTGTTTTTT. The encoded protein is CASSFDRGPNTGELFF. The chain carries TRBV7-3 and TRBJ2-2; 10 nucleotides align to TRBD1. V shed 3 bases, J shed 0 bases, and the junction held 1 base outside the gene matches. This CDR3 has 16 residues. Germline V gives CDR1 SGHTA, CDR2 FQGTGA.

The V call is TRBV19, the J call TRBJ1-6; no definite D call. V lost 1 base and J 6 bases, leaving 10 bases between the germline ends. The CDR3 contains 15 residues. Germline V gene data show CDR1 as LNHDA and CDR2 as SQIVND (reference sequence). In DNA form, the CDR3 reads TGTGCCAGTAGTATAGGAGGAGGTGTTAATTCACCCCTCCACTTT. It translates to CASSIGGGVNSPLHF. Looking up the rest from reference TRBV19 and TRBJ1-6 gives the full variable domain: DGGITQSPKYLFRKEGQNVTLSCEQNLNHDAMYWYRQDPGQGLRLIYYSQIVNDFQKGDIAEGYSVSREKKESFPLTVTSAQKNPTAFYLCASSIGGGVNSPLHFGNGTRLTVT.

This clone has just one count. This chain uses TRBV20-1 with TRBJ1-1; TRBD1 is a possible D gene (6 bases). CDR1 and CDR2 (germline): DFQATT, SNEGSKA (reference sequence). Trimming pared 3 bases from V and 5 bases from J, leaving 16 bases between. The CDR3 runs to 14 residues. The CDR3: CSASRGGPGTEAFF. DNA for the CDR3: TGCAGTGCTAGTAGGGGGGGCCCGGGTACTGAAGCTTTCTTT.